This T cell receptor (beta chain) is drawn from a study of OX40 agonist ivuxolimab in advanced cancers. Blood sampling took place at baseline, cycle 4 day 1, and cycle 7 day 1. In germline, CDR1 is KGHSH, CDR2 LQKENI. The V and J ends lost 2 bases and 1 base respectively, with 5 bases between them. The CDR3 totals 13 residues. Clones were read by immunoSEQ multiplex PCR, and TCRdb kept only the in-frame ones, dropping some. In the table there are some 74,000 clones, approximately 90% of which are singletons. The sequencing used CD4+ or CD8+ T cells sorted from blood, collected in a trial of the OX40 agonist ivuxolimab. The chain joins TRBV18 to TRBJ1-1; unclear D gene. The sequence derives from an adult with an advanced solid tumor such as melanoma, head and neck, liver or kidney cancer. DNA of the CDR3: TGTGCCAGCTCACCAGACCAGAACACTGAAGCTTTCTTT. It yields the protein CASSPDQNTEAFF.